The 23 T cell receptor beta chains presented below share a single source sample, sequenced in a study of blood T cells in healthy people across ages. The second PCR ran about 6 to 11 cycles with a sample-barcoded 5' primer and J-beta primers. TCRdb reprocessed the 5' RACE reads via MiXCR and lists one record per CDR3 protein. The sample consists of more than 900,000 distinct CDR3 sequences, 25% of them appearing once. This sample was shared with a second study, whose subject was T cells of mothers and their children.

Material: blood. These receptors all stem from a girl aged 2-10 years in good health.

The J gene is TRBJ1-4, the V gene TRBV5-5; maybe TRBD1 (6 bases). The CDR3 extends over 14 amino acids. V was pared by 3 bases and J by 7 bases, with 13 bases between. CDR1 and CDR2 (germline): SGHKS, YYEKEE (reference sequence). The CDR3 loop reads CASSWTVRGEKLFF. DNA of the CDR3: TGTGCCAGCAGCTGGACAGTCCGCGGTGAAAAACTGTTTTTT.

The chain combines TRBV7-9 with TRBJ2-5; 9 nucleotides match TRBD2. V gave up 5 bases and J gave up 5 bases; unmatched junction bases: 15. Looked up from germline, CDR1 is SEHNR and CDR2 is FQNEAQ (reference sequence). This CDR3 has 17 amino acids. CDR3 sequence: CASSDPGTSPARETQYF. CDR3 coding DNA: TGTGCCAGCAGCGACCCCGGGACTAGCCCGGCCCGGGAGACCCAGTACTTC.

This clonotype turned up a few times. The chain recombines TRBV3-1 with TRBJ1-5; D may be TRBD1 (6 bases). V was clipped by 8 bases and J by 2 bases, with 10 bases between them. Germline-derived CDR1 and CDR2 are LGHDT and YNNKEL (reference sequence). This CDR3 has 13 residues. The CDR3 sequence is CASGPGGNQPQHF. The CDR3, as DNA: TGTGCCAGCGGCCCAGGGGGCAATCAGCCCCAGCATTTT.

The rearrangement uses TRBV29-1 and TRBJ1-2; a weak D match, TRBD1 (6 bases). V shed 4 bases and J shed 3 bases, with 12 bases lying between them. This CDR3 contains 13 residues. Germline V CDR1 and CDR2: SQVTM, ANQGSEA. CDR3 sequence reads: CSVVKGGHYGYTF. The CDR3 nucleotides read TGCAGCGTTGTAAAAGGGGGACACTATGGCTACACCTTC.

This clonotype turned up a few times. The genes are TRBV13 and TRBJ2-1, with TRBD1 as a possible D gene (6 bases). V lost 5 bases and J 6 bases, leaving 17 bases between the germline ends. The germline V gene encodes CDR1 PRHDT and CDR2 FYEKMQ (reference sequence). The CDR3 sequence is 15 residues long. CDR3 loop: CASSNRVVPSNEQFF. Here the CDR3 DNA reads TGTGCCAGCAGCAACAGGGTCGTCCCTTCCAATGAGCAGTTCTTC.

The rearrangement uses TRBV6-5 and TRBJ2-3; D unclear. V was clipped by 8 bases and J by 2 bases, with 11 bases between them. Germline V gene sequence: CDR1 MNHEY, CDR2 SVGAGI. The CDR3 covers 13 residues. CDR3 DNA: TGTGCCAGCGGGCCGCGGTTCACAGATACGCAGTATTTT. Its protein is CASGPRFTDTQYF.

This clonotype was recorded many times. The chain recombines TRBV5-1 with TRBJ2-5, with D perhaps TRBD2 (6 bases). The germline V gene encodes CDR1 SGHRS and CDR2 YFSETQ. Trimming left V 5 bases short and J 5 bases short, with 19 bases between. There are 15 residues in the CDR3. The CDR3 here is CASRQAGLAGETQYF. The CDR3 DNA is TGCGCCAGCAGACAGGCGGGGCTCGCGGGGGAGACCCAGTACTTC. The full variable domain, its missing parts supplied by reference TRBV5-1 and TRBJ2-5, is KAGVTQTPRYLIKTRGQQVTLSCSPISGHRSVSWYQQTPGQGLQFLFEYFSETQRNKGNFPGRFSGRQFSNSRSEMNVSTLELGDSALYLCASRQAGLAGETQYFGPGTRLLVL.

V gene TRBV10-3 combines with J gene TRBJ1-6; no firm D call. The CDR3 covers 14 residues. Germline V CDR1 and CDR2: ENHRY, SYGVKD. Trimming removed 6 bases at V and 6 bases at J, with 12 bases between. The chain's CDR3 is CAIREGPTNSPLHF. DNA of the CDR3: TGTGCCATCAGGGAAGGGCCAACTAATTCACCCCTCCACTTT.

J is TRBJ2-2 and V is TRBV20-1; TRBD1 matches 7 bases. Losses at the gene ends were 0 bases for V and 0 bases for J; bases not matched to a gene: 4. Germline-derived CDR1 and CDR2 are DFQATT and SNEGSKA (reference sequence). CDR3 length: 16 residues. DNA for the CDR3: TGCAGTGCTAGAGATGTTGGGACAGCGAACACCGGGGAGCTGTTTTTT. Its protein is CSARDVGTANTGELFF.

There are a few counts of this clonotype. The V call is TRBV7-9, the J call TRBJ1-1; no reliable D call. In germline, CDR1 is SEHNR, CDR2 FQNEAQ (reference sequence). The V end was cut by 1 base, the J end by 6 bases, with 12 bases between. CDR3 length: 14 amino acids. CDR3 bases: TGTGCCAGCAGCTTAGGTATAGTTTATCCTGAAGCTTTCTTT. This sequence encodes CASSLGIVYPEAFF.

V and J are TRBV5-1 and TRBJ2-5; no clear D gene. TRBJ2-7 matches the DNA end more closely, so the J call is doubtful. Germline lookup yields CDR1 SGHRS and CDR2 YFSETQ. CDR3 length: 17 amino acids. Here the CDR3 reads CASSFNHDPHRTYEQYF. The CDR3, as DNA: TGCGCCAGCAGCTTCAACCACGACCCCCACCGGACCTACGAGCAGTACTTC.

The chain uses TRBV29-1 and TRBJ2-5, with D perhaps assigned TRBD1 or TRBD2 (5 bases each). V was cut by 1 base and J by 1 base, with 10 bases left in between. Per germline, CDR1 SQVTM and CDR2 ANQGSEA. CDR3 length equals 14 residues. CDR3 region: CSVEGGTVQETQYF. The CDR3 coding sequence is TGCAGCGTTGAAGGGGGGACGGTCCAAGAGACCCAGTACTTC.

This clonotype was observed a handful of times. CDR3 amino acids: CASSILRDIQYF. The CDR3 DNA sequence: TGTGCCAGCAGCATACTCCGGGACATTCAGTACTTC. The chain couples TRBV12-3 or TRBV12-4 to TRBJ2-4, with D unclear. The CDR3 covers 12 residues. V was trimmed by 6 bases and J by 8 bases, leaving 11 bases between them.

This clonotype was detected many times. The rearrangement links TRBV6-6 to TRBJ2-1; no firm D call. With the DNA end fitting TRBJ2-7 better, the J assignment may be wrong. There are 11 residues in the CDR3. Germline V gene lookup returns CDR1 MNHNY and CDR2 SVGAGI (reference sequence). CDR3 residues: CASSYSDEQYF. The CDR3 DNA is TGTGCCAGCAGTTACTCGGACGAGCAGTACTTC.

The table lists this clonotype with a few counts. This chain uses TRBV28 with TRBJ2-2, with D uncertain. The germline CDR1 and CDR2 sequences are MDHEN and SYDVKM. The length of the CDR3 is 15 residues. V gave up 6 bases and J gave up 4 bases, with 15 bases separating them. The CDR3 loop reads CASRFQESITGELFF. The CDR3 region has the DNA TGTGCCAGCAGGTTCCAGGAGTCGATCACCGGGGAGCTGTTTTTT.

This clonotype was observed a handful of times. The chain carries TRBV7-2 and TRBJ2-3; D gene ambiguous. The germline V gene encodes CDR1 SGHTA and CDR2 FQGNSA. The V and J ends lost 5 bases and 0 bases respectively, with 6 bases between them. The CDR3 loop spans 13 amino acids. CDR3 region: CASSRYSTDTQYF. The CDR3 nucleotides are TGTGCCAGCAGCCGATATAGCACAGATACGCAGTATTTT.

This clonotype came up a few times. The chain recombines TRBV28 with TRBJ2-4; a weak D match, TRBD1 (5 bases). CDR3 length: 16 residues. Germline V gene sequence: CDR1 MDHEN, CDR2 SYDVKM. Trimming removed 0 bases from V and 3 bases from J, with 12 bases in between. In nucleotides, the CDR3 is TGTGCCAGCAGTTTATGGGAAGGGGATGACAAAAACATTCAGTACTTC. Its translation is CASSLWEGDDKNIQYF.

The chain joins TRBV20-1 to TRBJ2-4; D may be TRBD2 (6 bases). Germline-derived CDR1 and CDR2 are DFQATT and SNEGSKA (reference sequence). The V end was cut by 0 bases, the J end by 3 bases, with 12 bases between. This CDR3 spans 15 amino acids. Here the CDR3 reads CSARDLRGGKNIQYF. CDR3 sequence (DNA): TGCAGTGCTAGAGATTTGCGGGGCGGCAAAAACATTCAGTACTTC.

This chain uses TRBV29-1 with TRBJ2-7, with D unclear. The germline CDR1 and CDR2 sequences are SQVTM and ANQGSEA. The CDR3 contains 13 residues. Trimming pared 7 bases from V and 4 bases from J, leaving 17 bases between. CDR3 sequence (DNA): TGCAGCGCCAACGACTTGTATTCTTACGAGCAGTACTTC. It yields the protein CSANDLYSYEQYF.

The V call is TRBV5-5, the J call TRBJ1-4, with TRBD1 matching over 8 bases. With V trimmed by 0 bases and J by 8 bases, 6 bases remained unmatched. Germline CDR1 reads SGHKS; CDR2 reads YYEKEE (reference sequence). The CDR3 length is 15 residues. This CDR3 reads CASSLASGGAEKLFF. The CDR3, as DNA: TGTGCCAGCAGCTTGGCCTCAGGGGGCGCAGAAAAACTGTTTTTT.

The CDR3 reads CAGNLQGEQETQYF. Written as DNA, the CDR3 is TGTGCCGGCAATCTACAGGGGGAGCAAGAGACCCAGTACTTC. The chain uses TRBV7-2 and TRBJ2-5; 8 positions agree with TRBD1. Germline CDR1 is SGHTA and CDR2 is FQGNSA. CDR3 size: 14 residues. V lost 11 bases to trimming and J lost 2 bases; unmatched junction nucleotides: 10.

The sample holds a few counts of this clonotype. The chain combines TRBV6-1 with TRBJ2-2, with D hard to call. Germline V CDR1 and CDR2: MNHNS, SASEGT. Trimming cost V 5 bases and J 0 bases, with 10 bases left between them. The CDR3 contains 15 residues. The CDR3 DNA sequence: TGTGCCAGCAGTCGGTCCTACGCGAACACCGGGGAGCTGTTTTTT. Residues: CASSRSYANTGELFF.

The chain employs TRBV7-2 and TRBJ2-1, with 8 bases fitting TRBD2. Germline lookup yields CDR1 SGHTA and CDR2 FQGNSA. V lost 4 bases, J lost 7 bases, and 12 bases stayed unmatched. This CDR3 is built from 16 residues. In DNA, the CDR3 is TGTGCCAGCAGCTCCATAGCGGGACTAGGTATTAATGAGCAGTTCTTC. This codes for CASSSIAGLGINEQFF.